Presented here are 7 T cell receptor beta chains from one specimen sequenced in a study of T cell repertoires in aging, cancer and after chemotherapy. TRB rearrangements spanning V, D and J were amplified using mixed TRB-A/B primers. TCRdb processed the multiplex PCR reads anew with MiXCR; each CDR3 protein has one entry. The sample shows roughly 18,000 distinct CDR3 sequences, roughly 35% of them seen only once. The template was genomic DNA from peripheral blood, not RNA. Source material: blood. These receptor sequences come from a human donor with a solid tumor.

The V call is TRBV5-6, the J call TRBJ2-1, with 10 bases identical to TRBD1. Germline V CDR1 and CDR2: SGHDT, YYEEEE. Losses at the gene ends were 4 bases for V and 4 bases for J; bases not matched to a gene: 2. The CDR3 runs to 14 residues. This CDR3 is CASSPGQGYNEQFF. In nucleotides, the CDR3 is TGTGCCAGCAGCCCGGGACAGGGGTACAATGAGCAGTTCTTC.

The V and J genes are TRBV15 and TRBJ2-1, with TRBD2 identical over 12 bases. Losses at the gene ends were 0 bases for V and 7 bases for J; bases not matched to a gene: 4. This CDR3 spans 16 amino acids. Germline CDR1 LNHNV, CDR2 YYDKDF (reference sequence). CDR3 residues: CATSRDRLAGGNEQFF. The CDR3 DNA follows: TGTGCCACCAGCAGAGATCGGCTAGCGGGGGGGAATGAGCAGTTCTTC. The full variable domain, rest sourced from reference TRBV15 and TRBJ2-1, is DAMVIQNPRYQVTQFGKPVTLSCSQTLNHNVMYWYQQKSSQAPKLLFHYYDKDFNNEADTPDNFQSRRPNTSFCFLDIRSPGLGDTAMYLCATSRDRLAGGNEQFFGPGTRLTVL.

V and J are TRBV6-1 and TRBJ1-5, with TRBD1 identical over 11 bases. V shed 10 bases and J 2 bases; nucleotides not matched to a gene: 7. Germline V gene data show CDR1 as MNHNS and CDR2 as SASEGT. The CDR3 totals 15 residues. In DNA form, the CDR3 reads TGTGCCACCGGACAGGGGGCGGTGGGCAATCAGCCCCAGCATTTT. This gives the protein CATGQGAVGNQPQHF.

This clonotype was detected a few times. This rearrangement joins TRBV6-5 to TRBJ1-2; no firm D call. Germline loops: CDR1 MNHEY, CDR2 SVGAGI. The CDR3 is 12 amino acids. V was clipped by 8 bases and J by 2 bases, with 9 bases between them. CDR3 amino acids: CASSDGNYGYTF. The CDR3 DNA is TGTGCCAGCTCCGACGGAAACTATGGCTACACCTTC.

The gene calls are TRBV14 and TRBJ2-3, with a possible D match to TRBD1 (6 bases). Per germline, CDR1 SGHDN and CDR2 FVKESK. CDR3 length: 11 residues. V gave up 4 bases and J gave up 9 bases, with 8 bases separating them. CDR3 in amino acids: CASSLGQTQYF. The DNA for the CDR3 is TGTGCCAGCAGCCTCGGACAGACGCAGTATTTT.

This chain links TRBV6-5 with TRBJ2-7; possibly TRBD1 for D (6 bases). The germline V gene encodes CDR1 MNHEY and CDR2 SVGAGI. V was cut by 5 bases and J by 3 bases, with 17 bases left in between. The CDR3 totals 15 residues. The DNA for the CDR3 is TGTGCCAGCAGTGACACAGGGTTAACCCGCTACGAGCAGTACTTC. Amino acids: CASSDTGLTRYEQYF.

In this sample, this clonotype is medium-sized (0.01 to 0.1%). This rearrangement joins TRBV19 to TRBJ2-1; 9 nucleotides align to TRBD1. This CDR3 region has 15 residues. V was pared by 5 bases and J by 8 bases, with 10 bases of the junction left unmatched. Germline lookup yields CDR1 LNHDA and CDR2 SQIVND (reference sequence). CDR3 amino acids: CASSPRHRGLHEQFF. Written as DNA, the CDR3 is TGTGCCAGTAGTCCAAGGCACAGGGGGCTTCATGAGCAGTTCTTC.